This TCR beta chain was sequenced for a study of blood T cell repertoires in COVID-19. At the level of the study: Researchers got acute and convalescent COVID-19 samples from the United States, Italy and Spain. From T cells, B-cell-depleted T cells, or PBMCs came the material, which was cDNA or gDNA.

Original data processing: Counts of nucleated cells, estimated from reference gene primer amplification, were obtained. The assay was immunoSEQ multiplex PCR, and TCRdb's table has in-frame clones only and misses some. V and J calls and clone size follow that table, whereas D and trimming were derived from the DNA. This table holds about 68,000 clones, roughly 86% found once. This clone was seen just once. The CDR3 has 12 residues. Germline CDR1 reads SGHRS; CDR2 reads YFSETQ. Between the trimmed V and J ends, which lost 9 bases and 2 bases, there was a span of 11 bases. The sequence derives from a man aged 50 to 60 with acute or convalescent COVID-19. This chain uses TRBV5-1 with TRBJ1-2, with D unclear. Sequenced input: peripheral blood. CDR3 in amino acids: CATSGDNYGYTF. The CDR3 nucleotides are TGCGCCACCTCGGGAGACAACTATGGCTACACCTTC. Filled out from reference TRBV5-1 and TRBJ1-2, the complete variable domain reads KAGVTQTPRYLIKTRGQQVTLSCSPISGHRSVSWYQQTPGQGLQFLFEYFSETQRNKGNFPGRFSGRQFSNSRSEMNVSTLELGDSALYLCATSGDNYGYTFGSGTRLTVV.